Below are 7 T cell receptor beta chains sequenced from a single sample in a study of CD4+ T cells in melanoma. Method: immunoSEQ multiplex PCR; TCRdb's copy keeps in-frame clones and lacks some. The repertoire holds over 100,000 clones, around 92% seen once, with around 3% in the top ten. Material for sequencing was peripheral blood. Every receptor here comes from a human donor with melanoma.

The CDR3 coding sequence is TGTGCCAGCAGCTGGTCTGGACAGTCAGAAAAACTGTTTTTT. Translation gives CASSWSGQSEKLFF. The V gene is TRBV7-3, the J gene TRBJ1-4; weak D call: TRBD1 (6 bases). Trimming removed 4 bases from V and 8 bases from J, with 14 bases in between. Germline lookup yields CDR1 SGHTA and CDR2 FQGTGA. The CDR3 extends over 14 amino acids.

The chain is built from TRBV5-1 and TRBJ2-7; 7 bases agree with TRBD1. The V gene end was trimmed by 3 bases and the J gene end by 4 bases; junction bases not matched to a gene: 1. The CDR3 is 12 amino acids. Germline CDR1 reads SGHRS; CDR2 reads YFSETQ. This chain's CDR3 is CASSWGQYEQYF. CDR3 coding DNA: TGCGCCAGCAGCTGGGGACAGTACGAGCAGTACTTC.

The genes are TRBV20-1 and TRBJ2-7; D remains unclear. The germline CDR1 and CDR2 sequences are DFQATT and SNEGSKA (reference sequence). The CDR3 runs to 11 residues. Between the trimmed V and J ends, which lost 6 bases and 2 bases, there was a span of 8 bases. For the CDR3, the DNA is TGCAGTGCCAAGAAAACCTACGAGCAGTACTTC. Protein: CSAKKTYEQYF.

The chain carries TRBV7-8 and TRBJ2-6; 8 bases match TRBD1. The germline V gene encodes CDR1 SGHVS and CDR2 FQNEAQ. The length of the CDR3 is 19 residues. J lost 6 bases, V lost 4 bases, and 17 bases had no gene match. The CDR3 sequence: CASSSPEGTGVREANVLTF. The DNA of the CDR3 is TGTGCCAGCAGCTCTCCTGAGGGGACAGGCGTAAGAGAGGCCAACGTCCTGACTTTC.

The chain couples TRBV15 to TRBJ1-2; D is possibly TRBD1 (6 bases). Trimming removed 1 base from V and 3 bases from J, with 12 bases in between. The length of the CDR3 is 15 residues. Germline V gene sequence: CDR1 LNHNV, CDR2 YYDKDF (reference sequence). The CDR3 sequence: CATSRVGRGDYGYTF. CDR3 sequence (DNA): TGTGCCACCAGCAGAGTGGGCAGGGGAGACTATGGCTACACCTTC.

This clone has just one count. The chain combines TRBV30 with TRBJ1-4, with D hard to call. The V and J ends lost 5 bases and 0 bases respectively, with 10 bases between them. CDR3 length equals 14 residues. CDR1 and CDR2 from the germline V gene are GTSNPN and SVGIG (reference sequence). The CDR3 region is CAWGAPATNEKLFF. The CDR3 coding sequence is TGTGCCTGGGGAGCACCTGCAACTAATGAAAAACTGTTTTTT.

CDR3 sequence (DNA): TGCGCCAGCAGATACTCGGCGCAGGGGGGGAACACTGAAGCTTTCTTT. Protein sequence: CASRYSAQGGNTEAFF. This sequence joins TRBV5-1 and TRBJ1-1; TRBD1 agrees at 7 bases. The CDR3 has 16 amino acids. Per the germline V gene, CDR1 is SGHRS and CDR2 is YFSETQ. Trimming at V came to 5 bases and at J to 1 base, leaving 11 bases not matched to a gene.